The clone carrying this T cell receptor beta chain was observed a handful of times. The time point here: patch test 2, 6 weeks after DPC sensitization. Treatment meaning: therapeutic diphenylcyclopropenone sensitization with weekly scalp DPC. The study drew its donors from alopecia patients who were 18 to 70 years old and suitable for DPC. This sample is part of a study of human T cells and chemical hapten exposure. TCRdb itself ran the RACE reads through MiXCR, one entry per CDR3 protein. This sample has about 350,000 distinct CDR3 sequences, with more than 5% found just once. Trimming removed 6 bases from V and 8 bases from J, with 17 bases in between. The CDR3 runs to 14 residues. Germline CDR1 reads MNHEY; CDR2 reads SMNVEV (reference sequence).

The source is a woman between 18 and 29 years old with alopecia areata. Some clones in this sample may be carry-over from other donors' samples. The sequencing here drew on whole blood, taken in connection with sensitization to the hapten diphenylcyclopropenone (DPC). The chain couples TRBV27 to TRBJ2-1; D is uncertain. CDR3 DNA: TGTGCCAGCAGCCTTTATGCTAGGTTGGATGAGCAGTTCTTC. This gives the protein CASSLYARLDEQFF.